These 30 T cell receptor beta chains originate from one sample sequenced in a study of blood T cell repertoires in COVID-19. TCRdb's table, derived via immunoSEQ multiplex PCR, lists solely in-frame clones and lacks some. The profile shows approximately 400,000 clones, approximately 90% of them singletons. The sequencing sample was made of PBMCs or T cells enriched from blood (not recorded which). These receptors were collected from a woman aged 40 to 55 who had been exposed to COVID-19.

This clone showed up just once. The J gene is TRBJ2-1, the V gene TRBV7-2, with 8 bases identical to TRBD1. J was trimmed by 4 bases and V by 5 bases; bases with no gene match: 10. Looked up from germline, CDR1 is SGHTA and CDR2 is FQGNSA. The CDR3 has 16 residues. The CDR3 DNA reads TGTGCCAGCAGCCGGCAGGGGGCATCTTTATACAATGAGCAGTTCTTC. This gives the protein CASSRQGASLYNEQFF.

The J gene is TRBJ1-1, the V gene TRBV5-1; D remains unclear. V was clipped by 4 bases and J by 3 bases, with 16 bases between them. In germline, CDR1 is SGHRS, CDR2 YFSETQ. This CDR3 has 15 residues. The CDR3, as DNA: TGCGCCAGCAGCCCCTACCGCGACACTTACACTGAAGCTTTCTTT. Translating gives CASSPYRDTYTEAFF.

V usage is TRBV7-9 and J usage is TRBJ1-3, with 7 bases identical to TRBD1. V was clipped by 3 bases and J by 0 bases; unmatched bases: 2. CDR3 size: 15 residues. Germline CDR1 is SEHNR and CDR2 is FQNEAQ (reference sequence). The CDR3 loop is CASSLHRGSGNTIYF. The CDR3 DNA reads TGTGCCAGCAGCTTGCACAGGGGCTCTGGAAACACCATATATTTT.

This chain connects TRBV3-1 (or the pseudogene TRBV3-2) to TRBJ2-5; D possibly corresponds to TRBD1 (7 bases). Germline V lookup: CDR1 LGHDT, CDR2 YNNKEL (reference sequence). The CDR3 spans 15 residues. V lost 4 bases to trimming and J lost 4 bases, with 16 bases between them. CDR3 nucleotide sequence: TGTGCCAGCAGCCCCGGAGGGGGCGTGGGAGAGACCCAGTACTTC. This sequence encodes CASSPGGGVGETQYF.

J is TRBJ1-6 and V is TRBV14; no clear D gene. The CDR3 length is 16 residues. Trimming removed 1 base from V and 13 bases from J, with 20 bases in between. Germline loops: CDR1 SGHDN, CDR2 FVKESK. CDR3 region: CASSQGVWRPGAPLHF. DNA of the CDR3: TGTGCCAGCAGCCAAGGGGTCTGGAGGCCGGGAGCCCCCCTCCACTTT. The whole variable domain, remainder taken from reference TRBV14 and TRBJ1-6, is EAGVTQFPSHSVIEKGQTVTLRCDPISGHDNLYWYRRVMGKEIKFLLHFVKESKQDESGMPNNRFLAERTGGTYSTLKVQPAELEDSGVYFCASSQGVWRPGAPLHFGNGTRLTVT.

This chain links TRBV2 with TRBJ1-2; 7 positions match TRBD1. The CDR3 totals 14 residues. V lost 4 bases and J lost 3; bases outside the gene matches: 5. CDR1 and CDR2 (germline): SNHLY, FYNNEI. In DNA, the CDR3 is TGTGCCAGCAGTGGGACAGGAGATCACTATGGCTACACCTTC. It encodes CASSGTGDHYGYTF.

The V and J genes are TRBV7-9 and TRBJ1-3; D is ambiguous. The length of the CDR3 is 15 residues. In germline, CDR1 is SEHNR, CDR2 FQNEAQ (reference sequence). Trimming shortened V by 7 bases and J by 0 bases, and 13 bases separated the two germline ends. The CDR3: CASTRGRDSGNTIYF. In DNA, the CDR3 is TGTGCCAGCACTCGAGGGCGGGACTCTGGAAACACCATATATTTT.

V and J are TRBV7-8 and TRBJ2-3; 14 nucleotides line up with TRBD2. V shed 5 bases, J shed 2 bases, and the junction held 12 bases outside the gene matches. Germline CDR1 and CDR2: SGHVS and FQNEAQ. This CDR3 contains 19 residues. The CDR3, as DNA: TGTGCCAGCAGCGTGGGACTAGCGGGGGCCCAAAGAGTCACAGATACGCAGTATTTT. Protein product: CASSVGLAGAQRVTDTQYF.

The chain has TRBV5-5 and TRBJ1-2; D is perhaps TRBD1 (6 bases). V lost 5 bases and J 6 bases, leaving 26 bases between the germline ends. The CDR3 has 17 amino acids. Germline CDR1 and CDR2: SGHKS and YYEKEE (reference sequence). The CDR3 DNA reads TGTGCCAGCAGTCAAACGAGGGTAACAGGGTTCGTAAATGGCTACACCTTC. It codes for CASSQTRVTGFVNGYTF.

This clone turned up a few times. At one end the junction does not follow the germline gene, possibly because of a read error. The V call is TRBV7-7, the J call TRBJ2-3; TRBD2 matches 9 bases. CDR3 length: 18 residues. CDR1 and CDR2 from the germline V gene are SSHAT and FNYEAQ (reference sequence). The CDR3 DNA follows: TGTGCTAGCAGCTTAGGGTACCTGACTAGCGGCCGCACAGATACGCAGTATTTT. It specifies CASSLGYLTSGRTDTQYF.

This clone has just one count. V usage is TRBV15 and J usage is TRBJ2-6; a possible D gene is TRBD1 (6 bases). The germline V gene has CDR1 LNHNV and CDR2 YYDKDF (reference sequence). The CDR3 spans 16 residues. Trimming took off 0 bases at V and 2 bases at J, with 8 bases between the two ends. The CDR3 region has the DNA TGTGCCACCAGCAGAGATTCAGGGGCTGGGGCCAACGTCCTGACTTTC. This encodes CATSRDSGAGANVLTF.

This clone was observed a handful of times. CDR3 in DNA: TGCGCCAGCAGCTTGGGGGACAGTCTTTCCACAGATACGCAGTATTTT. Protein product: CASSLGDSLSTDTQYF. The J gene is TRBJ2-3, the V gene TRBV5-1; TRBD1 aligns across 7 bases. This CDR3 is built from 16 residues. Germline trimming cut 0 bases from V and 2 bases from J; bases unmatched to any gene: 6. Germline V gene lookup returns CDR1 SGHRS and CDR2 YFSETQ.

The chain recombines TRBV5-1 with TRBJ1-2; 7 nucleotides align to TRBD1. This CDR3 contains 15 residues. Germline V gene sequence: CDR1 SGHRS, CDR2 YFSETQ. Unmatched junction bases numbered 7, after V lost 4 bases and J lost 1 base. CDR3 coding DNA: TGCGCCAGCAGCAAGGGGACAGCCGTTAACTATGGCTACACCTTC. Translated: CASSKGTAVNYGYTF.

This chain connects TRBV2 to TRBJ1-2, with 9 bases matching TRBD1. The CDR3 runs 13 residues. CDR1 is SNHLY, CDR2 FYNNEI, per germline. Trimming cost V 3 bases and J 7 bases; bases outside gene matches: 3. The DNA of the CDR3 is TGTGCCAGCAGTGAGGACAGGGGAGCTGGCTACACCTTC. It encodes CASSEDRGAGYTF.

The CDR3 sequence is CARGGLAGILVISSTDTQYF. CDR3 nucleotides: TGCGCCAGAGGGGGACTAGCGGGCATCCTAGTAATCTCTAGCACAGATACGCAGTATTTT. This chain connects TRBV23-1 to TRBJ2-3; the match to TRBD2 covers 12 bases. TRBV23-1 is marked as an open reading frame, function uncertain. Unmatched junction bases numbered 19, after V lost 9 bases and J lost 0 bases. There are 20 residues in the CDR3.

The chain carries TRBV29-1 and TRBJ2-1, with D maybe TRBD2 (5 bases). This CDR3 spans 15 amino acids. The V and J ends lost 4 bases and 0 bases respectively, with 13 bases between them. Germline loops: CDR1 SQVTM, CDR2 ANQGSEA. The CDR3, as DNA: TGCAGCGTTGGACGGGGTGCCGGCTCCTACAATGAGCAGTTCTTC. It is translated as CSVGRGAGSYNEQFF.

Here the CDR3 reads CASSLQGYYEQYF. CDR3 sequence (DNA): TGTGCCAGCAGTTTACAGGGGTACTACGAGCAGTACTTC. V is TRBV12-3 or TRBV12-4 and J is TRBJ2-7; tentatively, D is TRBD1 (6 bases). V was shortened by 2 bases and J by 3 bases, with 8 bases between the two germline ends. The CDR3 loop spans 13 amino acids.

This clone was counted only a few times. V and J are TRBV2 and TRBJ1-6; 8 bases are a match to TRBD1. This CDR3 region has 15 residues. V shed 6 bases and J 11 bases; nucleotides not matched to a gene: 12. In germline, CDR1 is SNHLY, CDR2 FYNNEI. The CDR3 DNA follows: TGTGCCAGCAGGACGGGACAGGTTTCCTCGACACCCCTCCACTTT. It codes for CASRTGQVSSTPLHF.

The rearrangement uses TRBV15 and TRBJ1-1, with D possibly being TRBD1 (6 bases). The V gene lost 4 bases and the J gene lost 2 bases, with 14 bases spanning the gap. CDR3 size: 15 residues. Germline CDR1 and CDR2: LNHNV and YYDKDF (reference sequence). The CDR3 reads CATSIGNRDNTEAFF. DNA of the CDR3: TGTGCCACCAGCATCGGGAACAGGGATAACACTGAAGCTTTCTTT.

Only a few counts were recorded for this clone. The V call is TRBV2, the J call TRBJ2-7; 8 bases are shared with TRBD1. With V trimmed by 7 bases and J by 6 bases, 11 bases remained unmatched. Germline assignment: CDR1 SNHLY and CDR2 FYNNEI. The CDR3 length is 14 residues. The chain's CDR3 is CASTTSGGLREQYF. The CDR3 region has the DNA TGTGCCAGCACCACCTCAGGGGGCCTCCGCGAGCAGTACTTC.

The sample holds a few counts of this clone. The V gene is TRBV7-2, the J gene TRBJ1-1; tentative D call: TRBD1 (6 bases). V lost 5 bases and J lost 4, with 17 bases in between. From germline, CDR1 is SGHTA and CDR2 FQGNSA. CDR3 length equals 15 residues. CDR3 region: CASSAQTGLSTEAFF. The CDR3 nucleotides read TGTGCCAGCAGCGCTCAAACAGGGCTGTCCACTGAAGCTTTCTTT.

This clone appeared a few times. The J gene is TRBJ2-1, the V gene TRBV6-5, with TRBD1 matching over 10 bases. V shed 0 bases and J 6 bases; nucleotides not matched to a gene: 5. Per germline, CDR1 MNHEY and CDR2 SVGAGI. This CDR3 spans 16 amino acids. CDR3 DNA: TGTGCCAGCAGTTACTCGATTGGACAGGGGGTCAATGAGCAGTTCTTC. It codes for CASSYSIGQGVNEQFF.

The chain combines TRBV5-3 with TRBJ1-1, with D maybe TRBD1 (5 bases). TRBV5-3 falls under the ORF class, with uncertain function. V lost 2 bases to trimming and J lost 3 bases, with 11 bases between them. This CDR3 contains 14 residues. This chain's CDR3 is CARSFRGEDTEAFF. CDR3 coding DNA: TGTGCCAGAAGCTTCCGGGGGGAGGACACTGAAGCTTTCTTT.

The CDR3 DNA reads TGTGCCAGCAGCATAACGGGGAGGGCTTACGAGCAGTACTTC. Translation: CASSITGRAYEQYF. The chain couples TRBV7-9 to TRBJ2-7; TRBD2 matches 7 bases. The CDR3 has 14 amino acids. The V gene end was trimmed by 5 bases and the J gene end by 4 bases; junction bases not matched to a gene: 8. The V gene's germline CDR1 is SEHNR and CDR2 FQNEAQ (reference sequence). The whole variable domain, remainder taken from reference TRBV7-9 and TRBJ2-7, is DTGVSQNPRHKITKRGQNVTFRCDPISEHNRLYWYRQTLGQGPEFLTYFQNEAQLEKSRLLSDRFSAERPKGSFSTLEIQRTEQGDSAMYLCASSITGRAYEQYFGPGTRLTVT.

This clone was recorded once. The chain links TRBV5-5 to TRBJ2-1, with 9 bases that match TRBD1. The junction had 4 bases not matched to a gene; V was cut back by 3 bases and J by 3 bases. CDR3 length: 15 residues. Germline V gene data show CDR1 as SGHKS and CDR2 as YYEKEE (reference sequence). Here the CDR3 DNA reads TGTGCCAGCAGCTCCGGGACAGGGAACTACAATGAGCAGTTCTTC. Amino acids: CASSSGTGNYNEQFF. Full variable domain (rest looked up from reference TRBV5-5 and TRBJ2-1): DAGVTQSPTHLIKTRGQQVTLRCSPISGHKSVSWYQQVLGQGPQFIFQYYEKEERGRGNFPDRFSARQFPNYSSELNVNALLLGDSALYLCASSSGTGNYNEQFFGPGTRLTVL.

The rearrangement uses TRBV27 and TRBJ2-7; possible D gene TRBD2, 5 bases. V lost 0 bases and J 5 bases, leaving 8 bases between the germline ends. CDR3 length: 13 amino acids. CDR1 is MNHEY, CDR2 SMNVEV, per germline (reference sequence). CDR3 residues: CASSLSPGNEQYF. The CDR3 DNA sequence: TGTGCCAGCAGTTTATCCCCCGGGAACGAGCAGTACTTC.

Turning to this clone: The sample contains more than one DNA sequence encoding this CDR3. The chain links TRBV12-3 or TRBV12-4 to TRBJ2-7, with a possible D match to TRBD2 (6 bases). The CDR3 sequence is 12 residues long. Between the trimmed V and J ends, which lost 6 bases and 4 bases, there was a span of 10 bases. The CDR3 loop is CASSLRGYEQYF. The CDR3 nucleotides are TGTGCCAGCAGCCTACGGGGGTACGAGCAGTACTTC.

This rearrangement joins TRBV11-2 to TRBJ1-4, with TRBD1 as a possible D gene (5 bases). Germline V CDR1 and CDR2: SGHAT, FQNNGV. The V end was cut by 8 bases, the J end by 7 bases, with 20 bases between. This CDR3 is built from 15 residues. The CDR3, as DNA: TGTGCCAGCCGCTCCTGGGGCCGCGGTGCTGAAAAACTGTTTTTT. This codes for CASRSWGRGAEKLFF.

The chain is built from TRBV7-6 and TRBJ2-2; perhaps TRBD1 as D (6 bases). Germline CDR1 and CDR2: SGHVS and FNYEAQ. V gave up 5 bases and J gave up 5 bases, with 9 bases separating them. The CDR3 is 13 residues long. The CDR3 DNA follows: TGTGCCAGCAGCCCAGACAGGACCGGGGAGCTGTTTTTT. It translates to CASSPDRTGELFF.

The gene calls are TRBV19 and TRBJ1-1; D perhaps matches TRBD1 (5 bases). This CDR3 comprises 14 residues. Per germline, CDR1 LNHDA and CDR2 SQIVND (reference sequence). V gave up 4 bases and J gave up 3 bases, with 12 bases separating them. CDR3 in DNA: TGTGCCAGTAGTAGGGATAGGGGCGACACTGAAGCTTTCTTT. Translation gives CASSRDRGDTEAFF.